This TCR beta chain appears in the sequencing data of a study of post-analysis software for immune sequencing data. Across the whole study: The disease courses spanned relapsing-remitting, secondary progressive and progressive-relapsing forms of multiple sclerosis.

Comment on this clonotype: Its antigen remains unidentified.

The CDR3 covers 14 residues. The ends were cut back, 7 bases at V and 6 bases at J, with 16 bases in the middle. Findings and caveats of the study: Compared against controls, patients with multiple sclerosis displayed significantly lower normalized Chao1 diversity. Samples from one preparation batch, clustered by F measure, grouped strongly together. TRBV segments more frequent in patients than in controls numbered five and included TRBV5-6, TRBV5-1 and TRBV20-1.

Tagging with unique molecular identifiers was a feature of the TCR beta cDNA libraries. Once roughly 1 to 10 million T cells were used, roughly 490,000 cDNA molecules resulted. TCRdb re-called the PCR reads through MiXCR, storing one row per CDR3 protein. Seen here are under 650,000 distinct CDR3 sequences, 44% observed once, and the top ten hold 1.5% to 2%. The TCR originated in a girl between 10 and 17 years old with multiple sclerosis. V and J are TRBV12-3 or TRBV12-4 and TRBJ1-5; the D gene is possibly TRBD1 (6 bases). Sequencing was performed on blood. The CDR3 DNA sequence: TGTGCCAGCACCGAACGAGGGGGGGGTCAGCCCCAGCATTTT. This translates into CASTERGGGQPQHF.